This record covers a single T cell receptor beta chain. Its antigen is still unknown. The data are from a study of shared clonotypes between healthy human individuals. The material for each subset, its genomic DNA, was split evenly across several immunoSEQ plates. Profiling relied on immunoSEQ multiplex PCR, and the TCRdb table lists in-frame clones only, not all of them. The sample includes about 530,000 clones, nearly 80% of them seen just once. Study observations and caveats: Sampling involved blood alone; tissue repertoires likely differ.

This CDR3 comprises 10 residues. Trimming left V 6 bases short and J 4 bases short, with 5 bases between. The chain recombines TRBV5-3 with TRBJ2-7; unclear D gene. TRBV5-3 is an ORF, and what it does is uncertain. The origin of this receptor is a woman aged 40 to 50 in good health. Some clones in this sample may be carry-over from other donors' samples. Sequenced material: PBMCs. The CDR3 reads CARTAYEQYF. The CDR3 coding sequence is TGTGCCAGAACGGCTTACGAGCAGTACTTC.